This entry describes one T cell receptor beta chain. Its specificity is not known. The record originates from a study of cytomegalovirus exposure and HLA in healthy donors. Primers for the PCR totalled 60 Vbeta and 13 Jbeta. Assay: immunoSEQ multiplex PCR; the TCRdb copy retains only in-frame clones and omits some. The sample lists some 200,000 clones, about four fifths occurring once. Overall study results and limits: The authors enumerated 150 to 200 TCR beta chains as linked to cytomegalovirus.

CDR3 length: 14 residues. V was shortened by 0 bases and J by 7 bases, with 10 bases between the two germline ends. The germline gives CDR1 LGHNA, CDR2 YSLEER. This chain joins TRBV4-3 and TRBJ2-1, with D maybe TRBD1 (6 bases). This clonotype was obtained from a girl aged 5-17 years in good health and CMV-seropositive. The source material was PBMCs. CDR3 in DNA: TGCGCCAGCAGCCAAGATCTCGGGACAAATGAGCAGTTCTTC. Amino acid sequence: CASSQDLGTNEQFF.